The sequence of this T cell receptor (beta chain) was determined in a study of blood T cell repertoires in COVID-19. Study at large: Specimens from acute and convalescent COVID-19 originated in the United States, Italy and Spain.

In the original analysis: It was from reference gene primer amplification that nucleated cell counts were estimated. The protocol was immunoSEQ multiplex PCR, while the TCRdb copy is restricted to in-frame clones and leaves out a portion. That table is the source of V, J and clone size, and D and trimming were worked out from the DNA. This sample has around 63,000 clones, with 79% found just once. The trim removed 2 bases at V and 4 bases at J, leaving 18 bases unmatched. Germline loops: CDR1 SGHTA, CDR2 FQGNSA. The CDR3 spans 19 residues. Sequenced input: peripheral blood. This sequence originates from a human donor in a cohort sampled during active COVID-19. V usage is TRBV7-2 and J usage is TRBJ1-2; TRBD1 matches at 8 bases. CDR3 sequence reads: CASSLRQGGTGMFGYGYTF. As DNA, the CDR3 is TGTGCCAGCAGCTTACGGCAGGGCGGGACAGGCATGTTTGGCTATGGCTACACCTTC. The variable domain in full, with the rest retrieved from reference TRBV7-2 and TRBJ1-2, is GAGVSQSPSNKVTEKGKDVELRCDPISGHTALYWYRQSLGQGLEFLIYFQGNSAPDKSGLPSDRFSAERTGGSVSTLTIQRTQQEDSAVYLCASSLRQGGTGMFGYGYTFGSGTRLTVV.